Shown below are 15 T cell receptor beta chains from a single sample sequenced in a study of T cell repertoires in cytomegalovirus infection. TCRdb re-analysed the reads in MiXCR, keeping a single row per CDR3 protein. Altogether hundreds of thousands of distinct CDR3 sequences are present, roughly 30% being singletons, with the ten largest covering roughly an eighth. Sequencing was carried out using PBMCs. Every receptor here comes from a human donor in good health (CMV status not recorded). Some clones in this sample may be carry-over from other donors' samples.

The rearrangement links TRBV6-1 to TRBJ1-6; D gene unclear. V lost 5 bases, J lost 7 bases, and 18 bases lay in between. From germline, CDR1 is MNHNS and CDR2 SASEGT. This CDR3 contains 16 residues. The CDR3 reads CASSSLRSASNSPLHF. The CDR3 coding sequence is TGTGCCAGCAGTAGTCTCCGATCAGCCAGCAATTCACCCCTCCACTTT.

This clonotype was detected only a few times. The rearrangement joins TRBV7-3 to TRBJ1-1, with TRBD1 matching 10 bases. Germline V gene sequence: CDR1 SGHTA, CDR2 FQGTGA. The CDR3 is 14 amino acids. J was trimmed by 4 bases and V by 6 bases; bases with no gene match: 5. DNA for the CDR3: TGTGCCAGCAGTCGGACAGGGGGATTCACTGAAGCTTTCTTT. Translated: CASSRTGGFTEAFF.

Concerning this clonotype itself: A read error may produce the germline difference seen at one junction end. The J gene is TRBJ2-2, the V gene TRBV6-6; 10 nucleotides match TRBD1. The CDR3 covers 18 residues. Germline CDR1 MNHNY, CDR2 SVGAGI (reference sequence). CDR3 loop: CASSEDRGSYDNTGGLFF. Here the CDR3 DNA reads TGTGCCAGCAGTGAGGACAGGGGGAGTTATGATAACACCGGGGGGCTGTTTTTT.

This clonotype has a handful of counts. The chain joins TRBV19 to TRBJ2-5, with 10 bases matching TRBD2. Germline lookup yields CDR1 LNHDA and CDR2 SQIVND (reference sequence). The CDR3 spans 16 residues. V lost 10 bases, J lost 1 base, and 12 bases stayed unmatched. CDR3 bases: TGTGCCACCTCCCCACGCGGGACTAGCGCCCAAGAGACCCAGTACTTC. Translated, it gives CATSPRGTSAQETQYF.

This sequence joins TRBV5-4 and TRBJ2-7; 8 bases agree with TRBD1. V was clipped by 1 base and J by 6 bases; unmatched bases: 6. This CDR3 region has 14 residues. The germline V gene encodes CDR1 SGHNT and CDR2 YYREEE (reference sequence). CDR3 nucleotides: TGTGCCAGCAGCTTGCAAGGACAGGGACCCGAGCAGTACTTC. It codes for CASSLQGQGPEQYF.

The table lists this clonotype with a few counts. The CDR3 nucleotides are TGTGCCAGTAGTATAGACCGAAGCAGGGGTCCGGGCAATGAGCAGTTCTTC. Translated, it gives CASSIDRSRGPGNEQFF. The chain links TRBV19 to TRBJ2-1, with D possibly TRBD1 on 6 matching bases. The CDR3 contains 17 residues. Per germline, CDR1 LNHDA and CDR2 SQIVND (reference sequence). The V end was cut by 0 bases, the J end by 6 bases, with 18 bases between.

There are a few counts of this clonotype. The chain combines TRBV6-5 with TRBJ2-3, with D perhaps TRBD1 or TRBD2 (6 bases each). V lost 1 base to trimming and J lost 1 base, with 18 bases between them. The CDR3 is made up of 18 amino acids. The germline V gene has CDR1 MNHEY and CDR2 SVGAGI. Here the CDR3 DNA reads TGTGCCAGCAGTTACTTGCACCTCGGAAGGGGGGGCACAGATACGCAGTATTTT. Encoded protein: CASSYLHLGRGGTDTQYF.

The rearrangement links TRBV7-6 to TRBJ2-3, with 12 bases identical to TRBD2. CDR3 length equals 15 residues. Germline CDR1 SGHVS, CDR2 FNYEAQ. V shed 4 bases and J 7 bases; nucleotides not matched to a gene: 6. The CDR3 sequence: CASSSSGGATYTQYF. CDR3 DNA: TGTGCCAGCAGCTCTAGCGGGGGGGCCACTTATACGCAGTATTTT.

In this sample, this clonotype turned up many times. The chain recombines TRBV7-9 with TRBJ2-5, with 8 bases aligning to TRBD1. V gave up 5 bases and J gave up 5 bases; unmatched junction bases: 4. CDR3 length: 13 residues. Germline V gene lookup returns CDR1 SEHNR and CDR2 FQNEAQ (reference sequence). In nucleotides, the CDR3 is TGTGCCAGCAGCCCCAGGGGGCCTGAGACCCAGTACTTC. It specifies CASSPRGPETQYF.

The chain uses TRBV14 and TRBJ1-2, with unresolved D. Germline lookup yields CDR1 SGHDN and CDR2 FVKESK. V lost 2 bases and J lost 4, with 8 bases in between. CDR3 length: 13 residues. The CDR3 DNA follows: TGTGCCAGCAGCCAACTACAGCGCTATGGCTACACCTTC. This sequence encodes CASSQLQRYGYTF.

With regard to this clonotype: With a much larger clone just one base away, this may be a read error. The chain uses TRBV7-9 and TRBJ2-5; perhaps TRBD2 as D (5 bases). Deletions cut 5 bases from V and 1 base from J, with 11 bases between. CDR1 is SEHNR, CDR2 FQNEAQ, per germline (reference sequence). The CDR3 has 14 residues. CDR3 nucleotides: TGTGCCAGCAGCGCTCTAGCAGTCCAAGAGACCCAGTACTTC. It translates to CASSALAVQETQYF. The full variable domain, its missing parts supplied by reference TRBV7-9 and TRBJ2-5, is DTGVSQNPRHKITKRGQNVTFRCDPISEHNRLYWYRQTLGQGPEFLTYFQNEAQLEKSRLLSDRFSAERPKGSFSTLEIQRTEQGDSAMYLCASSALAVQETQYFGPGTRLLVL.

In its sample, this clonotype was seen a few times. V is TRBV10-2 and J is TRBJ2-3, with no clear D. The CDR3 has 10 residues. Germline CDR1 reads WSHSY; CDR2 reads SAAADI. V lost 8 bases and J lost 4, with 4 bases in between. DNA of the CDR3: TGCGCCAGCGTGGCAGATACGCAGTATTTT. It specifies CASVADTQYF.

This clonotype was observed many times. V is TRBV19 and J is TRBJ2-5; no clear D. In germline, CDR1 is LNHDA, CDR2 SQIVND (reference sequence). The V gene lost 3 bases and the J gene lost 2 bases, with 7 bases spanning the gap. The CDR3 consists of 13 residues. The CDR3: CASSIKGQETQYF. The CDR3 DNA follows: TGTGCCAGTAGTATTAAAGGGCAAGAGACCCAGTACTTC.

This rearrangement joins TRBV24-1 to TRBJ1-3; TRBD1 might be the D (5 bases). CDR1 and CDR2 from the germline V gene are KGHDR and SFDVKD. The CDR3 has 15 residues. V lost 6 bases and J lost 0, with 11 bases in between. CDR3 bases: TGTGCCACCAGTTCGGCGGGGCCCTCTGGAAACACCATATATTTT. Amino acids: CATSSAGPSGNTIYF.

J is TRBJ1-1 and V is TRBV5-1, with TRBD1 matching over 9 bases. The V gene end was trimmed by 7 bases and the J gene end by 4 bases; junction bases not matched to a gene: 8. This CDR3 has 14 residues. In germline, CDR1 is SGHRS, CDR2 YFSETQ. In DNA form, the CDR3 reads TGCGCCAGCGGCGAACAGGGGGCGAGCACTGAAGCTTTCTTT. It specifies CASGEQGASTEAFF.